This TCR beta chain was sequenced in a study of response to subunit inactivated influenza vaccine. Study conclusions and caveats: Few new T cells, the authors suggested, are recruited by each seasonal influenza vaccination.

At least ten counts were recorded for this clonotype. No antigen is known for it. A single record per CDR3 protein comes from TCRdb applying MiXCR to the RT-PCR reads. The sample shows 490,000 or so distinct CDR3 sequences, 7.6% of them seen only once. The sequences come from PBMCs from blood, collected less than 30 months after vaccination. This receptor was obtained from a man aged 50 to 69 who received an inactivated influenza vaccine.

The CDR3 is CASSLEGGRGEKLFF. The CDR3 DNA is TGCGCCAGCAGCTTGGAAGGGGGCAGAGGTGAAAAACTGTTTTTT. The chain recombines TRBV5-1 with TRBJ1-4, with TRBD1 identical over 7 bases. Trimming took 0 bases from V and 7 from J; bases not matched to a gene: 6. Per germline, CDR1 SGHRS and CDR2 YFSETQ. The CDR3 contains 15 residues.